The 18 T cell receptor beta chains below were found in one sample sequenced in a study of CD4 T cells in relation to SARS-CoV-2 and coronaviruses. This table comes from immunoSEQ multiplex PCR, and its TCRdb copy is limited to in-frame clones, with some not included. The table lists just under 20,000 clones, roughly 80% of them singletons, with 20% to 25% in the top ten. Before the COVID-19 pandemic, during about 2011-2019, CD4+ T cells were taken from unexposed donors. CD4+ T cells were isolated from the cells after around 10 days of culture. The antigens for these receptors are not known. The sample taken for sequencing was CD4+ T cells from PBMCs, cultured in vitro. Source of these receptors: a human donor in good health.

V is TRBV19 and J is TRBJ2-1; 10 nucleotides line up with TRBD2. V shed 4 bases and J 9 bases; nucleotides not matched to a gene: 3. Germline V gene data show CDR1 as LNHDA and CDR2 as SQIVND (reference sequence). This CDR3 is 13 amino acids long. The CDR3 protein is CASSTSGRGEQFF. In DNA form, the CDR3 reads TGTGCCAGTAGTACTAGCGGGAGAGGTGAGCAGTTCTTC.

This clone was counted only a few times. This chain uses TRBV19 with TRBJ2-1, with 8 nucleotides matching TRBD2. The length of the CDR3 is 17 residues. Germline CDR1 LNHDA, CDR2 SQIVND (reference sequence). Germline trimming cut 5 bases from V and 9 bases from J; bases unmatched to any gene: 18. The CDR3 sequence: CASSSEMLAGVFSEQFF. CDR3 DNA: TGTGCCAGTAGTTCCGAGATGCTAGCGGGCGTTTTTAGTGAGCAGTTCTTC.

This chain uses TRBV30 with TRBJ1-2; a weak D match, TRBD1 (6 bases). The CDR3 is 12 amino acids. Germline lookup yields CDR1 GTSNPN and CDR2 SVGIG (reference sequence). With 0 bases removed from V and 8 bases from J, the gap between germline ends came to 10 bases. CDR3 residues: CAWSVGAGGYTF. As DNA, the CDR3 is TGTGCCTGGAGTGTGGGGGCTGGGGGCTACACCTTC.

This chain connects TRBV5-6 to TRBJ2-1; D not resolved. CDR1 is SGHDT and CDR2 is YYEEEE in the germline V gene. V lost 0 bases and J lost 9, with 10 bases in between. The CDR3 consists of 13 residues. CDR3 in amino acids: CASSLEGRGEQFF. CDR3 DNA: TGTGCCAGCAGCTTGGAAGGAAGAGGTGAGCAGTTCTTC. The whole variable domain, remainder taken from reference TRBV5-6 and TRBJ2-1, is DAGVTQSPTHLIKTRGQQVTLRCSPKSGHDTVSWYQQALGQGPQFIFQYYEEEERQRGNFPDRFSGHQFPNYSSELNVNALLLGDSALYLCASSLEGRGEQFFGPGTRLTVL.

The CDR3 DNA reads as TGTGCCAGCAGGTCGGTTAGCGGGGAGGGCTACACCTTC. Amino acid sequence: CASRSVSGEGYTF. V and J are TRBV7-9 and TRBJ1-2; no firm D call. The CDR3 contains 13 residues. Germline V gives CDR1 SEHNR, CDR2 FQNEAQ (reference sequence). V shed 6 bases and J shed 8 bases, with 16 bases lying between them. Using reference TRBV7-9 and TRBJ1-2 for the parts outside the CDR3, the full variable domain is DTGVSQNPRHKITKRGQNVTFRCDPISEHNRLYWYRQTLGQGPEFLTYFQNEAQLEKSRLLSDRFSAERPKGSFSTLEIQRTEQGDSAMYLCASRSVSGEGYTFGSGTRLTVV.

The chain carries TRBV6-6 and TRBJ1-5; D might be TRBD1 (5 bases). This CDR3 spans 16 amino acids. The V and J ends lost 4 bases and 5 bases respectively, with 18 bases between them. Germline CDR1 MNHNY, CDR2 SVGAGI (reference sequence). The CDR3 DNA reads TGTGCCAGCAGTTTACTCCCGACTGGGACTTATCAGCCCCAGCATTTT. Translation: CASSLLPTGTYQPQHF.

The chain carries TRBV29-1 and TRBJ2-7; 10 positions match TRBD2. V shed 2 bases, J shed 5 bases, and the junction held 6 bases outside the gene matches. The germline V gene encodes CDR1 SQVTM and CDR2 ANQGSEA. The CDR3 is made up of 14 amino acids. The chain's CDR3 is CSVESPSGRHEQYF. DNA for the CDR3: TGCAGCGTTGAAAGCCCTAGCGGGAGACACGAGCAGTACTTC.

The chain carries TRBV19 and TRBJ2-3; D gene uncertain. Trimming took off 2 bases at V and 0 bases at J, with 9 bases between the two ends. The CDR3 extends over 15 amino acids. CDR1 and CDR2 (germline): LNHDA, SQIVND (reference sequence). The chain's CDR3 is CASSISGHSTDTQYF. The CDR3 DNA reads TGTGCCAGTAGTATATCCGGTCATAGCACAGATACGCAGTATTTT.

The chain links TRBV7-9 to TRBJ2-2, with a weak D call TRBD2 (5 bases). The germline V gene encodes CDR1 SEHNR and CDR2 FQNEAQ (reference sequence). Trimming left V 7 bases short and J 6 bases short, with 15 bases between. The CDR3 covers 14 residues. The CDR3 loop is CASNGVRGPGELFF. CDR3 bases: TGTGCCAGCAACGGGGTTCGAGGGCCCGGGGAGCTGTTTTTT.

The chain uses TRBV10-3 and TRBJ1-1; D not certain. The germline V gene has CDR1 ENHRY and CDR2 SYGVKD. The CDR3 length is 13 residues. V was clipped by 4 bases and J by 0 bases, with 6 bases between them. Written as DNA, the CDR3 is TGTGCCATCAGTGCAACGGTGAACACTGAAGCTTTCTTT. Encoded protein: CAISATVNTEAFF.

V and J are TRBV9 and TRBJ2-3; D is ambiguous. V dropped 3 bases and J dropped 1 base, with 12 bases sitting between them. This CDR3 contains 15 residues. CDR1 and CDR2 from the germline V gene are SGDLS and YYNGEE. CDR3 sequence: CASSASPVGTDTQYF. CDR3 coding DNA: TGTGCCAGCAGCGCCTCCCCCGTAGGCACAGATACGCAGTATTTT.

The rearrangement uses TRBV9 and TRBJ2-3; D call uncertain. Deletions cut 4 bases from V and 0 bases from J, with 12 bases between. This CDR3 contains 15 residues. CDR1 and CDR2 from the germline V gene are SGDLS and YYNGEE. The CDR3 sequence is CASSPPTSSTDTQYF. The CDR3 DNA reads as TGTGCCAGCAGCCCCCCAACATCTAGCACAGATACGCAGTATTTT.

The gene calls are TRBV7-2 and TRBJ2-1, with 7 bases identical to TRBD2. CDR1 SGHTA and CDR2 FQGNSA come from the germline V gene. This CDR3 is built from 14 residues. Trimming at V came to 8 bases and at J to 10 bases, leaving 14 bases not matched to a gene. CDR3 bases: TGTGCCAGCCGCCGGCCAGCGGGGCTGGGGGAGCAGTTCTTC. Translating it yields CASRRPAGLGEQFF.

The gene calls are TRBV4-3 and TRBJ2-7, with 7 bases aligning to TRBD2. V lost 1 base to trimming and J lost 9 bases; unmatched junction nucleotides: 6. CDR1 and CDR2 (germline): LGHNA, YSLEER. The CDR3 spans 13 residues. Written as DNA, the CDR3 is TGCGCCAGCAGCCAAGCCCTCAGGGAGGGGCAGTACTTC. Its translation: CASSQALREGQYF.

The CDR3 nucleotides are TGTGCCAGCAGCCCACGGGCTAGCGGGAGACAAGAGACCCAGTACTTC. Amino acids: CASSPRASGRQETQYF. This chain joins TRBV7-2 and TRBJ2-5, with 10 nucleotides matching TRBD2. Germline CDR1 and CDR2: SGHTA and FQGNSA. J was trimmed by 2 bases and V by 5 bases; bases with no gene match: 8. The CDR3 length is 16 residues.

The V call is TRBV28, the J call TRBJ2-1; 7 bases fit TRBD1. The J segment lost 13 bases and the V segment lost 2 bases, leaving 11 bases of the junction unmatched. Germline loops: CDR1 MDHEN, CDR2 SYDVKM. The CDR3 runs to 14 residues. The CDR3 coding sequence is TGTGCCAGCAGTTTAGGACAGGCGATACCCCGACAGTTCTTC. This gives the protein CASSLGQAIPRQFF.

V usage is TRBV11-2 and J usage is TRBJ1-1; D remains unclear. V lost 1 base, J lost 5 bases, and 5 bases lay in between. This CDR3 has 12 residues. CDR1 SGHAT and CDR2 FQNNGV come from the germline V gene. CDR3 bases: TGTGCCAGCAGCTTAGTCCGGACTGAAGCTTTCTTT. It is translated as CASSLVRTEAFF.

This sequence joins TRBV6-5 and TRBJ2-7; 7 positions agree with TRBD1. The CDR3 length is 14 residues. The J segment lost 2 bases and the V segment lost 5 bases, leaving 6 bases of the junction unmatched. CDR1 is MNHEY, CDR2 SVGAGI, per germline. The CDR3 bases are TGTGCCAGCAGTCCCGGGACAGCGACCTACGAGCAGTACTTC. This codes for CASSPGTATYEQYF.